This T cell receptor beta chain was retrieved from a study of OX40 agonist ivuxolimab in advanced cancers. Study conclusions and caveats: The study found that CD8+ T cells averaged more expanded clones than CD4+. At 0.1 to 3.0 mg/kg, clonal expansion of CD4+ and CD8+ blood T cells had occurred by week 6.

Sequencing used immunoSEQ multiplex PCR; TCRdb keeps in-frame clones, though not all of them. The sample lists some 110,000 clones, 93% seen once, with 0.15% to 0.16% in the top ten. As for this clone: Its antigen remains unknown.

This receptor was taken from an adult with an advanced solid tumor such as melanoma, head and neck, liver or kidney cancer. The material was CD4+ or CD8+ T cells sorted from blood, obtained in a trial of the OX40 agonist ivuxolimab.

The CDR3 loop is CASKGRFSNQPQHF. CDR3 DNA: TGTGCCAGCAAGGGCAGGTTTAGCAATCAGCCCCAGCATTTT. The chain recombines TRBV6-5 with TRBJ1-5, with unresolved D. The CDR3 spans 14 residues. Trimming stripped 7 bases from V and 0 bases from J, with 10 bases between. The germline V gene encodes CDR1 MNHEY and CDR2 SVGAGI.